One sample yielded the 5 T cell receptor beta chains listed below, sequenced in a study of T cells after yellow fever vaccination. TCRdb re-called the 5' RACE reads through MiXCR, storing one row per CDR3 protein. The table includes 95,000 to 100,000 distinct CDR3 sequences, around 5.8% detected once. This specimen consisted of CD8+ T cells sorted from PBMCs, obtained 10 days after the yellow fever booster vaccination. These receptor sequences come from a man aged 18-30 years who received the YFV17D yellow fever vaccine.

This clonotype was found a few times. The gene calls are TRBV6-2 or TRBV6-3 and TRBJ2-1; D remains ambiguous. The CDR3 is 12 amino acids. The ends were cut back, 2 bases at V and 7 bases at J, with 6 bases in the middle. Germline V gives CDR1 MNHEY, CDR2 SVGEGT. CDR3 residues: CASSYVLNEQFF. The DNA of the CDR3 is TGTGCCAGCAGTTACGTTCTAAATGAGCAGTTCTTC.

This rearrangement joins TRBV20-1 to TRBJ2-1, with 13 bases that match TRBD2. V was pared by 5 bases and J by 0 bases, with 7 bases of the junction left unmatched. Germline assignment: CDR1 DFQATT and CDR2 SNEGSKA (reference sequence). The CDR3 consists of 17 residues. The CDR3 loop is CSAGGLAGTGSYNEQFF. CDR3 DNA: TGCAGTGCTGGGGGACTAGCGGGGACCGGCTCCTACAATGAGCAGTTCTTC.

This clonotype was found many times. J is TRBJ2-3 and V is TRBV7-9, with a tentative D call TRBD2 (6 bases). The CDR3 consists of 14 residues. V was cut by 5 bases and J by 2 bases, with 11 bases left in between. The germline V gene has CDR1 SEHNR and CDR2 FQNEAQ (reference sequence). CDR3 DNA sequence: TGTGCCAGCAGCCGGGAGTCCTACACAGATACGCAGTATTTT. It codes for CASSRESYTDTQYF.

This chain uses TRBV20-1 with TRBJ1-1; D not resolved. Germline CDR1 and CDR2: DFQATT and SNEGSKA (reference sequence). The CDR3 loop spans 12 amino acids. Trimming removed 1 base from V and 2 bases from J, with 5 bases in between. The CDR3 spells CSARVDNTEAFF. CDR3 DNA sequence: TGCAGTGCTAGAGTGGACAACACTGAAGCTTTCTTT.

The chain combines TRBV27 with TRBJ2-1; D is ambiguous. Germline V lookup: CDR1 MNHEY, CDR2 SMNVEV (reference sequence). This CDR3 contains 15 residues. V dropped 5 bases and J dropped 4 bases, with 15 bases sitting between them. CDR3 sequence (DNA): TGTGCCAGCAGTAGGCGAACCCCTGATTACAATGAGCAGTTCTTC. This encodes CASSRRTPDYNEQFF.